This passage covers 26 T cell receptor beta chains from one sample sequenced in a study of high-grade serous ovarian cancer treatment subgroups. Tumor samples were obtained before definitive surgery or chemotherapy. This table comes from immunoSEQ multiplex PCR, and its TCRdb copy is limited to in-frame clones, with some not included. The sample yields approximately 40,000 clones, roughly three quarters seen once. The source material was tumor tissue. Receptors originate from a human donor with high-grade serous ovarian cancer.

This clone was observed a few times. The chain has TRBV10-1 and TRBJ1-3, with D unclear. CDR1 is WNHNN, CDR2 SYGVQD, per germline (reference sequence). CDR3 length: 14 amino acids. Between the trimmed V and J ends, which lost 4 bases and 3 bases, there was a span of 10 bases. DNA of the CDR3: TGCGCCAGCAGTGTGCGGGTGGTTGGAAACACCATATATTTT. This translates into CASSVRVVGNTIYF.

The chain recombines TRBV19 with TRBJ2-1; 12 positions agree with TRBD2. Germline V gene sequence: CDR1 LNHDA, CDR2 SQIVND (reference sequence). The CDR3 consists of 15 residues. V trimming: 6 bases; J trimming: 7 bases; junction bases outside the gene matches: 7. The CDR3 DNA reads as TGTGCCAGTAGGCTACCTAGCGGGGGGGTGAATGAGCAGTTCTTC. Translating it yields CASRLPSGGVNEQFF. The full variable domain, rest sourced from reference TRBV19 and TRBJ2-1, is DGGITQSPKYLFRKEGQNVTLSCEQNLNHDAMYWYRQDPGQGLRLIYYSQIVNDFQKGDIAEGYSVSREKKESFPLTVTSAQKNPTAFYLCASRLPSGGVNEQFFGPGTRLTVL.

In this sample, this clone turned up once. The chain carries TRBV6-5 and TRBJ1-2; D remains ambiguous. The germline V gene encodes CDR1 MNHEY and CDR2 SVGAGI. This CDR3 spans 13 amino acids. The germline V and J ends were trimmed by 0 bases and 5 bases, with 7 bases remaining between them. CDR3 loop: CASSYSRIYGYTF. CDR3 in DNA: TGTGCCAGCAGTTACTCCAGAATTTATGGCTACACCTTC.

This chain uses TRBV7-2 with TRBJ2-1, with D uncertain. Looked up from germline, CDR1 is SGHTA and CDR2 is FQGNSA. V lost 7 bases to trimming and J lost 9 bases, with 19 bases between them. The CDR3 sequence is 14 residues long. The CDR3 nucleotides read TGTGCCAGCACCGGGCCCTCTCCAGTGGGTGAGCAGTTCTTC. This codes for CASTGPSPVGEQFF. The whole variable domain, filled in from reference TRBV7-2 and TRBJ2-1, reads GAGVSQSPSNKVTEKGKDVELRCDPISGHTALYWYRQSLGQGLEFLIYFQGNSAPDKSGLPSDRFSAERTGGSVSTLTIQRTQQEDSAVYLCASTGPSPVGEQFFGPGTRLTVL.

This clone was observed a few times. CDR3 bases: TGTGCCAGCAGCAGGGGTAGCGGGGTCAATACGCAGTATTTT. It specifies CASSRGSGVNTQYF. V usage is TRBV6-5 and J usage is TRBJ2-3; 8 positions agree with TRBD2. This CDR3 region has 14 residues. Per the germline V gene, CDR1 is MNHEY and CDR2 is SVGAGI. V trimming: 6 bases; J trimming: 7 bases; junction bases outside the gene matches: 9.

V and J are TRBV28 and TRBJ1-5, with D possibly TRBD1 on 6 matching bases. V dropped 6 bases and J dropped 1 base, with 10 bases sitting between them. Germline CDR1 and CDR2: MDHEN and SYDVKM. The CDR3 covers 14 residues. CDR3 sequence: CASRGGGSNQPQHF. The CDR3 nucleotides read TGTGCCAGCAGGGGGGGCGGGAGCAATCAGCCCCAGCATTTT. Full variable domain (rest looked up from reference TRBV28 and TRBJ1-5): DVKVTQSSRYLVKRTGEKVFLECVQDMDHENMFWYRQDPGLGLRLIYFSYDVKMKEKGDIPEGYSVSREKKERFSLILESASTNQTSMYLCASRGGGSNQPQHFGDGTRLSIL.

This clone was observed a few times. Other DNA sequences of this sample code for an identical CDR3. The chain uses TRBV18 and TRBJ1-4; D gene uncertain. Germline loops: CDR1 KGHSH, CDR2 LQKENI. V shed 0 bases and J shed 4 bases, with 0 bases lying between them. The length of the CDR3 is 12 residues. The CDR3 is CASSPPNEKLFF. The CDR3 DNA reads TGTGCCAGCTCACCACCTAATGAAAAACTGTTTTTT.

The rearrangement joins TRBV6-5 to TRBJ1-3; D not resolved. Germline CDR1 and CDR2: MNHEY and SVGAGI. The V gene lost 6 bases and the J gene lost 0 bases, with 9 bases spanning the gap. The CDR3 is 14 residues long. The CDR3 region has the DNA TGTGCCAGCAGCGGTAGCCGCTCTGGAAACACCATATATTTT. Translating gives CASSGSRSGNTIYF.

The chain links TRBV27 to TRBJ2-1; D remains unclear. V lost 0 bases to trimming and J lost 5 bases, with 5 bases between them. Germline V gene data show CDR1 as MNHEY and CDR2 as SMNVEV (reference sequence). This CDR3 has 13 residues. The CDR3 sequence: CASSLSIHNEQFF. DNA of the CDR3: TGTGCCAGCAGTTTATCGATCCACAATGAGCAGTTCTTC.

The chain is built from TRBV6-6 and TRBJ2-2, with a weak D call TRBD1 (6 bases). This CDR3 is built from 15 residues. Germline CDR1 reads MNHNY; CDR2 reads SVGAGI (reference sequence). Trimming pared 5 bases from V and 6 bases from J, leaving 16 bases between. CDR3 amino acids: CASSLSSGGPGELFF. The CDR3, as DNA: TGTGCCAGCAGTCTTAGTAGTGGGGGCCCCGGGGAGCTGTTTTTT.

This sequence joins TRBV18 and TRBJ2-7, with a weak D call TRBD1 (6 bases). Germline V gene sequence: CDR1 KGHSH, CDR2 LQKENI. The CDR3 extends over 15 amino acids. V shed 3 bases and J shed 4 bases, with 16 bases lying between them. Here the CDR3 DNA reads TGTGCCAGCTCACCGGGACAAAGGATTCATTACGAGCAGTACTTC. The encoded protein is CASSPGQRIHYEQYF.

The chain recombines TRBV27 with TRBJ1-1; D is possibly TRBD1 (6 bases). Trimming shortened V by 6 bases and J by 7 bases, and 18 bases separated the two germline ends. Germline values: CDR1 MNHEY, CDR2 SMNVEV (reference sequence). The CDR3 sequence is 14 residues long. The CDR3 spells CASRVLSGGVEAFF. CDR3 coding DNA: TGTGCCAGCAGAGTCTTATCGGGGGGCGTTGAAGCTTTCTTT.

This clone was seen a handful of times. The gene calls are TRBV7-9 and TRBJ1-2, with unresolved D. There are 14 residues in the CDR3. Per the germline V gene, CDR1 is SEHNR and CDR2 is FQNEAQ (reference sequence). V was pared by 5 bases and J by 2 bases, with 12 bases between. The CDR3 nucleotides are TGTGCCAGCAGCCGATTCGGGGAGAACTATGGCTACACCTTC. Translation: CASSRFGENYGYTF.

The CDR3 sequence: CASSQDSLHSPLHF. As DNA, the CDR3 is TGCGCCAGCAGCCAAGATTCATTGCATTCACCCCTCCACTTT. This sequence joins TRBV4-1 and TRBJ1-6, with no clear D. Per germline, CDR1 MGHRA and CDR2 YSYEKL. With 0 bases removed from V and 8 bases from J, the gap between germline ends came to 8 bases. The CDR3 is 14 amino acids.

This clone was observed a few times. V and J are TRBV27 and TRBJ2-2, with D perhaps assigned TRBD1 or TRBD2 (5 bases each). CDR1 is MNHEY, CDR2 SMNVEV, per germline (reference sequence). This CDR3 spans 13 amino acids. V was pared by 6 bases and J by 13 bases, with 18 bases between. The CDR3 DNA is TGTGCCAGCAGACGGACCGCTACAGGAGGGCTGTTTTTT. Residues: CASRRTATGGLFF.

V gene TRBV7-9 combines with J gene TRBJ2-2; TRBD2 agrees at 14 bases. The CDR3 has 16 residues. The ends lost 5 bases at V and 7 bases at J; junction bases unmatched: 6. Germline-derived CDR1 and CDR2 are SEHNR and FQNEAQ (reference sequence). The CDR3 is CASSPGTSGSSGELFF. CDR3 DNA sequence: TGTGCCAGCAGCCCAGGGACTAGCGGGAGTAGCGGGGAGCTGTTTTTT.

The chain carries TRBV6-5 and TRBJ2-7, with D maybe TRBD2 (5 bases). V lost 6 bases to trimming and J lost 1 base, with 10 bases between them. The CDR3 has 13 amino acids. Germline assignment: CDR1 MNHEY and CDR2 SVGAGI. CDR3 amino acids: CASSRAVSYEQYF. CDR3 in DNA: TGTGCCAGCAGCCGAGCGGTTTCCTACGAGCAGTACTTC.

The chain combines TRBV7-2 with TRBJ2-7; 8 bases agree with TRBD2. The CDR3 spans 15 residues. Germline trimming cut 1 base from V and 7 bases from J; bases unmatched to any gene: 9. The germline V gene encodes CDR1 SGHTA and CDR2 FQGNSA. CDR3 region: CASSLGAGDAREQYF. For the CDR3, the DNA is TGTGCCAGCAGCTTAGGAGCGGGAGACGCTCGTGAGCAGTACTTC.

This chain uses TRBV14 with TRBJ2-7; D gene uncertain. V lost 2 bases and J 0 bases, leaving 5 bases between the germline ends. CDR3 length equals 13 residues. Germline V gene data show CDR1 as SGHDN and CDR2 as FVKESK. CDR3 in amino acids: CASSQQLSYEQYF. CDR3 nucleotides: TGTGCCAGCAGCCAACAGCTCTCCTACGAGCAGTACTTC.

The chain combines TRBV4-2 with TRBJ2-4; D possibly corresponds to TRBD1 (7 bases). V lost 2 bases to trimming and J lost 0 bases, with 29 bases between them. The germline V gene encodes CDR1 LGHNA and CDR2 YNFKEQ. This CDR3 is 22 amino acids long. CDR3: CASSQRWGDRDSYRLAKNIQYF. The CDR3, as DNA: TGTGCCAGCAGCCAAAGATGGGGGGACCGGGACAGTTATAGACTAGCCAAAAACATTCAGTACTTC.

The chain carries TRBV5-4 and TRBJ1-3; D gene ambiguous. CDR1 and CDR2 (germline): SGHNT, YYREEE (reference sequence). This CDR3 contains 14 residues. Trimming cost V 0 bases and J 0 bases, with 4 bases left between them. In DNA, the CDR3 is TGTGCCAGCAGCTTGGGTTTCTCTGGAAACACCATATATTTT. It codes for CASSLGFSGNTIYF.

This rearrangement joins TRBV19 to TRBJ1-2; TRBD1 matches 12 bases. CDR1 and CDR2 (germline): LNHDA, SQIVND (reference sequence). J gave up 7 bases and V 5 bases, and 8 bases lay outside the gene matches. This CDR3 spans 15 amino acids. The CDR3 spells CASSFRPGQGAGYTF. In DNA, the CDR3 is TGTGCCAGTAGTTTCCGACCGGGACAGGGGGCTGGCTACACCTTC.

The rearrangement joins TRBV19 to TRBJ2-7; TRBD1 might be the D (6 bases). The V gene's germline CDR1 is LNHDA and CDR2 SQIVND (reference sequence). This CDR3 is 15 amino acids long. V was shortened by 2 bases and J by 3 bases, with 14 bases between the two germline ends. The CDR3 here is CASSIRAGEDYEQYF. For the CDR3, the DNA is TGTGCCAGTAGTATAAGGGCAGGGGAAGACTACGAGCAGTACTTC.

This CDR3 is CASSFQGRVYGYTF. CDR3 DNA sequence: TGCGCCAGCAGCTTTCAGGGCAGGGTTTATGGCTACACCTTC. The chain employs TRBV5-1 and TRBJ1-2; the D gene is possibly TRBD1 (5 bases). CDR1 is SGHRS, CDR2 YFSETQ, per germline. Trimming pared 2 bases from V and 5 bases from J, leaving 13 bases between. This CDR3 region has 14 residues. The whole variable domain, remainder taken from reference TRBV5-1 and TRBJ1-2, is KAGVTQTPRYLIKTRGQQVTLSCSPISGHRSVSWYQQTPGQGLQFLFEYFSETQRNKGNFPGRFSGRQFSNSRSEMNVSTLELGDSALYLCASSFQGRVYGYTFGSGTRLTVV.

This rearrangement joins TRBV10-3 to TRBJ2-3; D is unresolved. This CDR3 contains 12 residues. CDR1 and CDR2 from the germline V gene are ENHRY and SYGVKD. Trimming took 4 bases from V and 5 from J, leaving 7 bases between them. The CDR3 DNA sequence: TGTGCCATCAGTGGCAGTGGAGATACGCAGTATTTT. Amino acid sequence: CAISGSGDTQYF.

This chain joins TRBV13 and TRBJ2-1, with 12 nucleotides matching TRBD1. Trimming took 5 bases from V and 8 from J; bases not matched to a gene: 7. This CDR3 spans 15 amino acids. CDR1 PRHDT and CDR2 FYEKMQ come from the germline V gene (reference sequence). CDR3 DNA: TGTGCCAGCAGCGCTCGGGACAGGGGGCCAGATGAGCAGTTCTTC. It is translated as CASSARDRGPDEQFF.